These T cell receptor beta chains were read from a single sample in a study of T cells after posttransplantation cyclophosphamide. This table comes from immunoSEQ multiplex PCR, and its TCRdb copy is limited to in-frame clones, with some not included. The sample includes under 75,000 clones, about 94% of them seen just once. The material sequenced was PBMCs. Receptor source: a woman aged 30 to 39 in good health and a related stem cell transplant donor. Each CDR3 is given with its conserved first and last residue. D genes are given only for firm matches. Clone size is shown for a subset of rows, as once, few, many or a class of expanded clone.

d_call,v_call,clone_size,j_call,cdr3_nt,cdr3_aa
-,TRBV9,-,TRBJ2-5,TGTGCCAGCAGCTTACAGGGTGGTGAGACCCAGTACTTC,CASSLQGGETQYF
-,TRBV7-6,-,TRBJ1-4,TGTGCCAGCAGCTTAGTCAGGGAAGAAAAACTGTTTTTT,CASSLVREEKLFF
TRBD1,TRBV2,-,TRBJ1-4,TGTGCCAGCACGAAAGGGACAGGGGGCGGTAATGAAAAACTGTTTTTT,CASTKGTGGGNEKLFF
TRBD2,TRBV5-4,-,TRBJ2-1,TGTGCCAGCAGCTTGTCGGGGGGCAATGAGCAGTTCTTC,CASSLSGGNEQFF
TRBD1,TRBV6-5,-,TRBJ1-1,TGTGCCAGCAGTCGAAGACAGGGGGCTCATGAAGCTTTCTTT,CASSRRQGAHEAFF
TRBD1,TRBV28,-,TRBJ1-1,TGTGCCAGCAGTATCCATGGACAGGGGGCGGGTGTCACTGAAGCTTTCTTT,CASSIHGQGAGVTEAFF
-,TRBV18,-,TRBJ2-3,TGTGCCAGCTCACCACAAATGATTGGGGGGGCCAACACAGATACGCAGTATTTT,CASSPQMIGGANTDTQYF
-,TRBV28,-,TRBJ1-4,TGTGCCAGCAGTTTCAAGGGGGGAAAACTGTTTTTT,CASSFKGGKLFF
TRBD2,TRBV7-9,-,TRBJ2-3,TGTGCCAGCAGCGTGACTAGCGGGGGGGCAGATACGCAGTATTTT,CASSVTSGGADTQYF
TRBD2,TRBV27,-,TRBJ2-7,TGTGCCACGCAAGCGGGGGCACGGGAGCAGTACTTC,CATQAGAREQYF
-,TRBV4-3,-,TRBJ2-7,TGCGCCAGCAGCCAAGATGATGATTTCTACGAGCAGTACTTC,CASSQDDDFYEQYF
-,TRBV5-1,-,TRBJ2-6,TGCGCCAGCAGCTTGTTAGCAGGTACCTCTGGGGCCAACGTCCTGACTTTC,CASSLLAGTSGANVLTF
TRBD1,TRBV5-1,-,TRBJ2-7,TGCGCCAGCAGCTTGGGGACAGGGTATGGGGACGAGCAGTACTTC,CASSLGTGYGDEQYF
-,TRBV9,-,TRBJ1-6,TGTGCCAGCAGCGTAGAGACAGGAGGGTCACCCCTCCACTTT,CASSVETGGSPLHF
TRBD1,TRBV23-1,-,TRBJ1-5,TGCGCCAGCAGTCAGAACAGGGGAGGGATGGTTCAGCCCCAGCATTTT,CASSQNRGGMVQPQHF
-,TRBV30,-,TRBJ1-5,TGTGCCTGGAGTGCTCGGACGGGAAATAGCAATCAGCCCCAGCATTTT,CAWSARTGNSNQPQHF
TRBD1,TRBV29-1,-,TRBJ1-2,TGCAGCGTTGGGCAGGGGGACTATGGCTACACCTTC,CSVGQGDYGYTF
TRBD2,TRBV10-3,-,TRBJ2-1,TGTGCCATCGGGGGGACTAGCATAGGGTCCTACAATGAGCAGTTCTTC,CAIGGTSIGSYNEQFF
-,TRBV4-1,-,TRBJ1-5,TGCGCCAGCAGCCAAGATGAGTCGCAATGGGATTTCAATCAGCCCCAGCATTTT,CASSQDESQWDFNQPQHF
-,TRBV5-1,-,TRBJ1-6,TGCGCCAGCAGCTTGGACGGGATTAATTCACCCCTCCACTTT,CASSLDGINSPLHF
TRBD1,TRBV7-2,-,TRBJ2-3,TGTGCCAGCAGCGTCCGACAGGGAACAGCAAGCACAGATACGCAGTATTTT,CASSVRQGTASTDTQYF
-,TRBV1,few,TRBJ1-1,TGCACCAGCAGCCAAGTTGGGACTCACGGGGCTTTCTTT,CTSSQVGTHGAFF
-,TRBV10-1,-,TRBJ2-3,TGCGCCAGCAGTGAGTCGGGCACAGATACGCAGTATTTT,CASSESGTDTQYF
-,TRBV4-1,-,TRBJ1-1,TGCGCCAGCAGCCAAGATAGGCGTAGCGGGTCTTTCTTT,CASSQDRRSGSFF
-,TRBV5-6,-,TRBJ1-1,TGTGCCAGCAGCTTGGCTTCGGGGAACACTGAAGCTTTCTTT,CASSLASGNTEAFF
-,TRBV5-6,-,TRBJ1-1,TGTGCCAGCAGCCCCTCTGGGATACGGGACACTGAAGCTTTCTTT,CASSPSGIRDTEAFF
TRBD1,TRBV4-3,-,TRBJ2-7,TGCGCCAGCAGCCATGGACAGGGGGCCTACGAGCAGTACTTC,CASSHGQGAYEQYF
TRBD2,TRBV19,once,TRBJ2-5,TGTGCCAGTAGTCGGCGGGGGGCCGGTCAGACCCAGTACTTC,CASSRRGAGQTQYF
TRBD1,TRBV11-2,-,TRBJ1-2,TGTGCCAGCAGCTTAGATCTCCCCCCGGACAGGGGGGCGAGAAGAGGCTACACCTTC,CASSLDLPPDRGARRGYTF
-,TRBV10-2,once,TRBJ1-1,TGCGCCTGCCGCGGTGGAACTGAAGCTTTCTTT,CACRGGTEAFF
-,TRBV19,-,TRBJ2-7,TGTGCCAGTAGTATCGAGCTCTATTTTCACTTCTCCTACGAGCAGTACTTC,CASSIELYFHFSYEQYF
TRBD1,TRBV18,-,TRBJ2-1,TGTGCCAGCTCACCGCGGACAGGGGACAATGAGCAGTTCTTC,CASSPRTGDNEQFF
-,TRBV7-3,-,TRBJ1-5,TGTGCCAGCAGCTCGCAAGATAGCAATCAGCCCCAGCATTTT,CASSSQDSNQPQHF
-,TRBV5-6,-,TRBJ1-1,TGTGCCAGCAGCTTGTTTAGAAACACTGAAGCTTTCTTT,CASSLFRNTEAFF
-,TRBV5-5,-,TRBJ1-6,TGTGCCAGCAGCTCGTACCCAGCACCCCTCCACTTT,CASSSYPAPLHF
TRBD1,TRBV7-3,-,TRBJ2-1,TGTGCCAGCAGTCCCGACAGGGGGTCCTACAATGAGCAGTTCTTC,CASSPDRGSYNEQFF
TRBD1,TRBV5-1,once,TRBJ2-3,TGCGCCAGCAGCACCGACAGGGGAACGGGTACGCAGTATTTT,CASSTDRGTGTQYF
TRBD2,TRBV6-1,-,TRBJ2-3,TGTGCCAGCAGTGAATTGGAGCGGGGGGGGTTCTACACAGATACGCAGTATTTT,CASSELERGGFYTDTQYF
TRBD2,TRBV5-1,-,TRBJ2-4,TGCGCCAGCAGCCCCCGGGAGGACAAAAACATTCAGTACTTC,CASSPREDKNIQYF
TRBD1,TRBV6-1,-,TRBJ1-1,TGTGCCAGCAGTGATCCTTATTACAGGGGGCGAACTGAAGCTTTCTTT,CASSDPYYRGRTEAFF
-,TRBV19,-,TRBJ2-7,TGTGCCAGTAGTATCAAGGACTCCTACGAGCAGTACTTC,CASSIKDSYEQYF
-,TRBV7-6,-,TRBJ1-2,TGTGCCAGCAGCCTGACCCCCCGACAGATCAACTATGGCTACACCTTC,CASSLTPRQINYGYTF
-,TRBV5-1,-,TRBJ1-5,TGCGCCAGCAGCCTAGACGGACGTAGCAATCAGCCCCAGCATTTT,CASSLDGRSNQPQHF
TRBD2,TRBV7-3,-,TRBJ2-2,TGTGCCAGCAGCTTATATCCAGCGGGGCGGGCCGACACCGGGGAGCTGTTTTTT,CASSLYPAGRADTGELFF